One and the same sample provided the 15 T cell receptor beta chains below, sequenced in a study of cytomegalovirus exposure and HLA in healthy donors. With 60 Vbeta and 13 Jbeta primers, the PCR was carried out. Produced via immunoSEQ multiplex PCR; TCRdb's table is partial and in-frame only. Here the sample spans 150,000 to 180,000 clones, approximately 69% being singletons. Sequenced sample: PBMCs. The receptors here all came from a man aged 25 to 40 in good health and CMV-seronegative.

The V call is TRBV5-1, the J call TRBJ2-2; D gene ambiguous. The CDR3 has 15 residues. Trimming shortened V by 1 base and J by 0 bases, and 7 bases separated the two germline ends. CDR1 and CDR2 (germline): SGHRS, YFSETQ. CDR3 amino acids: CASSLRGPNTGELFF. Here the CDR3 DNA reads TGCGCCAGCAGCTTGCGTGGGCCGAACACCGGGGAGCTGTTTTTT.

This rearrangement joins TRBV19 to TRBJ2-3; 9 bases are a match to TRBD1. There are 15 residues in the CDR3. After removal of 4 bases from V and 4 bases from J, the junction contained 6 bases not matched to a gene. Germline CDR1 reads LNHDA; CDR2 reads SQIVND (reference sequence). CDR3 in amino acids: CASSTGQGHSDTQYF. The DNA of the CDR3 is TGTGCCAGTAGTACGGGACAGGGCCATTCAGATACGCAGTATTTT.

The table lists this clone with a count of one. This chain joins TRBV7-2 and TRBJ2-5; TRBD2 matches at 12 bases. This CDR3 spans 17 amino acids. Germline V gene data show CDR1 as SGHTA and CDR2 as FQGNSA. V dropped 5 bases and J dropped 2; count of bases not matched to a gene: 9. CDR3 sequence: CASSPGPGLAGQETQYF. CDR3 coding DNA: TGTGCCAGCAGCCCAGGACCGGGACTAGCGGGTCAAGAGACCCAGTACTTC. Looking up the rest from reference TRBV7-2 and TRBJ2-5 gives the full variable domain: GAGVSQSPSNKVTEKGKDVELRCDPISGHTALYWYRQSLGQGLEFLIYFQGNSAPDKSGLPSDRFSAERTGGSVSTLTIQRTQQEDSAVYLCASSPGPGLAGQETQYFGPGTRLLVL.

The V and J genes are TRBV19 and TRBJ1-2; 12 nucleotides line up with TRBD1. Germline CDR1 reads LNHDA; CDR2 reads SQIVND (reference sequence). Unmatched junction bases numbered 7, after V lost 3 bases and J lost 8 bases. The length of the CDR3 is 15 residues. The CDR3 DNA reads TGTGCCAGTAGTATGTGGGGACAGGGGGCGTACGGCTACACCTTC. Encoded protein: CASSMWGQGAYGYTF.

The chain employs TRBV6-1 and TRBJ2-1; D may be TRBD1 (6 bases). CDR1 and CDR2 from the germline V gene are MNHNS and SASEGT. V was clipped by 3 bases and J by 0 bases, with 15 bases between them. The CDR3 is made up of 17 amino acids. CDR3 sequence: CASSDQTGRGSYNEQFF. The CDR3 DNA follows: TGTGCCAGCAGTGACCAAACAGGGAGAGGCTCCTACAATGAGCAGTTCTTC.

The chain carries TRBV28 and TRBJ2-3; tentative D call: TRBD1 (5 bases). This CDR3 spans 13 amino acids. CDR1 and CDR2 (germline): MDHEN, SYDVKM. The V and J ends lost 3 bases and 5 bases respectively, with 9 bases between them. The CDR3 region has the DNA TGTGCCAGCAGTTTCAGGGTAATAGATACGCAGTATTTT. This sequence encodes CASSFRVIDTQYF.

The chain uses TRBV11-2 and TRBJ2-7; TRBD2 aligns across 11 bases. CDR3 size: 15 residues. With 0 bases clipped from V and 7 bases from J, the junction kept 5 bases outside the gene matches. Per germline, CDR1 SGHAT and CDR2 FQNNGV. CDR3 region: CASSLEPSGGQEQYF. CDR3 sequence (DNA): TGTGCCAGCAGCTTAGAACCTAGCGGGGGGCAGGAGCAGTACTTC.

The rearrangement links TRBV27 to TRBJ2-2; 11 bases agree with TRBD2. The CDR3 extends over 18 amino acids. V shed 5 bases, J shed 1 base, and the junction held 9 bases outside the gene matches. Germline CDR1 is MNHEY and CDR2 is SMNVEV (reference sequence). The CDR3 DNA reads TGTGCCAGCAGTCCCCTGGGTAGCGGGGGGGGGAACACCGGGGAGCTGTTTTTT. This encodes CASSPLGSGGGNTGELFF.

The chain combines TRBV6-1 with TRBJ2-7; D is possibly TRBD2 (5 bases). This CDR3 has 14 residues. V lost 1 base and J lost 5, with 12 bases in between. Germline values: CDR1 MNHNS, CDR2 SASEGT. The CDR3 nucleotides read TGTGCCAGCAGTGAAGGAGGAGCTAGCAACGAGCAGTACTTC. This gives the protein CASSEGGASNEQYF.

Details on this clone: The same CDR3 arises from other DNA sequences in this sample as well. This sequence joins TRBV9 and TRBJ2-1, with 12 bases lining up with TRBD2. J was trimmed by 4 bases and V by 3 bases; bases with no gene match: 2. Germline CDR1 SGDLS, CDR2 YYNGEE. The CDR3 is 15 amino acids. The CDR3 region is CASSATSGGYNEQFF. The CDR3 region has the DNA TGTGCCAGCAGCGCGACTAGCGGGGGTTACAATGAGCAGTTCTTC. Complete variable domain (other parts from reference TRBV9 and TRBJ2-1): DSGVTQTPKHLITATGQRVTLRCSPRSGDLSVYWYQQSLDQGLQFLIQYYNGEERAKGNILERFSAQQFPDLHSELNLSSLELGDSALYFCASSATSGGYNEQFFGPGTRLTVL.

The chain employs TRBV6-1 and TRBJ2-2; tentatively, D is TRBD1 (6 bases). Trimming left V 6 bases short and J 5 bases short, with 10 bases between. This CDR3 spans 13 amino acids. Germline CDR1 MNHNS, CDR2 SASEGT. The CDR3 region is CASSEQGTGELFF. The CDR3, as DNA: TGTGCCAGCAGCGAACAGGGAACCGGGGAGCTGTTTTTT.

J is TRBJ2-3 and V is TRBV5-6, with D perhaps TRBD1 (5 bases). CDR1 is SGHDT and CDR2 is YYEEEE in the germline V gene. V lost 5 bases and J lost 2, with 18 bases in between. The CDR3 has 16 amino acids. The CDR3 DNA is TGTGCCAGCAGAAAGGGTATTGGACAAAACACAGATACGCAGTATTTT. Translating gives CASRKGIGQNTDTQYF.

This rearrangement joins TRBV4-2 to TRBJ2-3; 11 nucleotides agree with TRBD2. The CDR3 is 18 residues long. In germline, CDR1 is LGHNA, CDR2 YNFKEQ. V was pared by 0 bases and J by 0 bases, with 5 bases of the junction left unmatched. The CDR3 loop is CASSQESSGGTSTDTQYF. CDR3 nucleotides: TGTGCCAGCAGCCAAGAGTCTAGCGGGGGGACTAGCACAGATACGCAGTATTTT.

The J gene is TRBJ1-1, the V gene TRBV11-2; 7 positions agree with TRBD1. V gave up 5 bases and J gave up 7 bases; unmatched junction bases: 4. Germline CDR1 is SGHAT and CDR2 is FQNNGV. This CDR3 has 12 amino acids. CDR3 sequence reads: CASSPRGLEAFF. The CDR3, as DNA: TGTGCCAGCAGCCCAAGGGGGCTTGAAGCTTTCTTT. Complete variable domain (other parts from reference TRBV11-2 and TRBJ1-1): EAGVAQSPRYKIIEKRQSVAFWCNPISGHATLYWYQQILGQGPKLLIQFQNNGVVDDSQLPKDRFSAERLKGVDSTLKIQPAKLEDSAVYLCASSPRGLEAFFGQGTRLTVV.

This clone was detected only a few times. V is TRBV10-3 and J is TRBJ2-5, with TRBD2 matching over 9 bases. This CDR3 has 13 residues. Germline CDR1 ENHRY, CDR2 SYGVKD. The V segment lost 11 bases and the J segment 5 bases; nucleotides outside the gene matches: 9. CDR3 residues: CASMSGGRETQYF. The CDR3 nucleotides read TGTGCCTCTATGAGCGGGGGGCGGGAGACCCAGTACTTC.